One and the same sample provided the 21 T cell receptor beta chains below, sequenced in a study of blood T cell repertoires in COVID-19. Profiling relied on immunoSEQ multiplex PCR, and the TCRdb table lists in-frame clones only, not all of them. The sample records more than 250,000 clones, approximately 83% being singletons. The source material was PBMCs or T cells enriched from blood (not recorded which). The source of these receptors is a man aged 30-40 years who had recovered from COVID-19.

This clone was found a few times. V gene TRBV24-1 combines with J gene TRBJ2-1, with 8 positions matching TRBD2. J was trimmed by 6 bases and V by 6 bases; bases with no gene match: 3. The CDR3 runs to 13 residues. Germline CDR1 and CDR2: KGHDR and SFDVKD. CDR3 amino acids: CATSSLAGNEQFF. The CDR3 DNA is TGTGCCACCAGTAGCCTAGCGGGCAATGAGCAGTTCTTC.

CDR3 coding DNA: TGCGCCAGCAGCCCAGGCTCAGGGGACTATGGCTACACCTTC. Residues: CASSPGSGDYGYTF. The rearrangement joins TRBV5-1 to TRBJ1-2; tentatively, D is TRBD1 (6 bases). V was trimmed by 4 bases and J by 3 bases, leaving 13 bases between them. Germline assignment: CDR1 SGHRS and CDR2 YFSETQ. The CDR3 sequence is 14 residues long.

The chain couples TRBV5-1 to TRBJ1-4, with D maybe TRBD1 (6 bases). In germline, CDR1 is SGHRS, CDR2 YFSETQ. The CDR3 is 14 residues long. V gave up 0 bases and J gave up 6 bases, with 9 bases separating them. This chain's CDR3 is CASSLDRADEKLFF. The CDR3 nucleotides read TGCGCCAGCAGCTTGGACAGGGCCGATGAAAAACTGTTTTTT.

This chain joins TRBV6-1 and TRBJ2-5; the D gene is possibly TRBD2 (6 bases). Germline values: CDR1 MNHNS, CDR2 SASEGT. V was cut by 2 bases and J by 2 bases, with 9 bases left in between. This CDR3 comprises 14 residues. CDR3 bases: TGTGCCAGCAGTGAAAGTGCGGGGCAAGAGACCCAGTACTTC. This sequence encodes CASSESAGQETQYF.

The chain carries TRBV9 and TRBJ2-7; D perhaps matches TRBD2 (7 bases). This CDR3 is built from 16 residues. Germline V gene data show CDR1 as SGDLS and CDR2 as YYNGEE. V was trimmed by 0 bases and J by 1 base, leaving 14 bases between them. The CDR3 protein is CASSVGGGHTSYEQYF. The DNA for the CDR3 is TGTGCCAGCAGCGTAGGCGGGGGCCACACTTCCTACGAGCAGTACTTC.

Note on this clone: The same CDR3 also results from other DNA sequences found in this sample. The chain has TRBV5-1 and TRBJ2-5; D not resolved. Germline V gene data show CDR1 as SGHRS and CDR2 as YFSETQ. V was pared by 0 bases and J by 1 base, with 7 bases between. The CDR3 loop spans 14 amino acids. DNA for the CDR3: TGCGCCAGCAGCTTGGGTACAAGCCAAGAGACCCAGTACTTC. Amino acid sequence: CASSLGTSQETQYF.

This clone was recorded once. This chain joins TRBV2 and TRBJ1-5; D is perhaps TRBD1 (5 bases). V was trimmed by 2 bases and J by 4 bases, leaving 18 bases between them. CDR3 length: 17 amino acids. The germline gives CDR1 SNHLY, CDR2 FYNNEI. The CDR3 reads CASSELGSLEGNQPQHF. The CDR3 region has the DNA TGTGCCAGCAGTGAATTGGGGAGTTTGGAGGGGAATCAGCCCCAGCATTTT.

V is TRBV27 and J is TRBJ2-7; no reliable D call. There are 14 residues in the CDR3. The germline V gene has CDR1 MNHEY and CDR2 SMNVEV (reference sequence). Trimming cost V 2 bases and J 2 bases, with 10 bases left between them. The DNA of the CDR3 is TGTGCCAGCAGTTTAGGCCCATTACCCTACGAGCAGTACTTC. This translates into CASSLGPLPYEQYF.

Details on this clone: Distinct nucleotide sequences in the sample also encode this CDR3. The rearrangement joins TRBV6-5 to TRBJ1-1; D is unresolved. The CDR3 runs 11 residues. Per the germline V gene, CDR1 is MNHEY and CDR2 is SVGAGI. V was clipped by 8 bases and J by 3 bases, with 7 bases between them. The CDR3 reads CASRGYTEAFF. In DNA, the CDR3 is TGTGCCAGCCGGGGATACACTGAAGCTTTCTTT.

The V gene is TRBV5-1, the J gene TRBJ1-1; D perhaps matches TRBD1 (6 bases). Trimming shortened V by 2 bases and J by 0 bases, and 14 bases separated the two germline ends. This CDR3 contains 16 residues. Germline CDR1 reads SGHRS; CDR2 reads YFSETQ. The CDR3 protein is CASSFLGTSLNTEAFF. CDR3 nucleotides: TGCGCCAGCAGCTTCCTCGGGACATCCTTGAACACTGAAGCTTTCTTT.

The chain has TRBV28 and TRBJ2-5; D perhaps matches TRBD1 (5 bases). The CDR3 loop spans 14 amino acids. Germline CDR1 and CDR2: MDHEN and SYDVKM. Trimming cost V 5 bases and J 8 bases, with 18 bases left between them. This CDR3 is CASSINQGGGTQYF. The DNA of the CDR3 is TGTGCCAGCAGTATAAACCAGGGTGGTGGTACCCAGTACTTC.

In its sample, this clone was seen a few times. J is TRBJ2-7 and V is TRBV6-5, with D hard to call. The CDR3 totals 13 residues. Germline-derived CDR1 and CDR2 are MNHEY and SVGAGI. Trimming removed 4 bases from V and 5 bases from J, with 12 bases in between. In nucleotides, the CDR3 is TGTGCCAGCAGTTCCAGCGAGAAGGACGAGCAGTACTTC. Residues: CASSSSEKDEQYF.

The V call is TRBV30, the J call TRBJ1-2; no clear D. The CDR3 totals 15 residues. Trimming stripped 2 bases from V and 1 base from J, with 14 bases between. Looked up from germline, CDR1 is GTSNPN and CDR2 is SVGIG (reference sequence). Here the CDR3 reads CAWSFSVTVNYGYTF. CDR3 DNA: TGTGCCTGGAGTTTTAGTGTAACCGTTAACTATGGCTACACCTTC.

The V call is TRBV4-2, the J call TRBJ1-1; tentatively, D is TRBD1 (6 bases). The germline V gene has CDR1 LGHNA and CDR2 YNFKEQ. The CDR3 is 14 amino acids. The V and J ends lost 1 base and 4 bases respectively, with 10 bases between them. The CDR3: CASSQGQVGTEAFF. The DNA for the CDR3 is TGTGCCAGCAGCCAAGGACAGGTTGGCACTGAAGCTTTCTTT.

Concerning this clone itself: In the same sample, other DNA sequences code for this CDR3. V usage is TRBV5-6 and J usage is TRBJ1-3, with D unresolved. Trimming took 0 bases from V and 0 from J, leaving 7 bases between them. There are 15 residues in the CDR3. From germline, CDR1 is SGHDT and CDR2 YYEEEE. CDR3 region: CASSLVLSSGNTIYF. DNA for the CDR3: TGTGCCAGCAGCTTGGTCCTAAGCTCTGGAAACACCATATATTTT. Together with reference TRBV5-6 and TRBJ1-3, the CDR3 gives the full variable domain: DAGVTQSPTHLIKTRGQQVTLRCSPKSGHDTVSWYQQALGQGPQFIFQYYEEEERQRGNFPDRFSGHQFPNYSSELNVNALLLGDSALYLCASSLVLSSGNTIYFGEGSWLTVV.

The genes are TRBV7-2 and TRBJ1-2; 9 nucleotides match TRBD1. Per germline, CDR1 SGHTA and CDR2 FQGNSA. CDR3 length: 15 amino acids. V lost 5 bases, J lost 6 bases, and 10 bases stayed unmatched. This CDR3 reads CASSLGPRQGDGYTF. The CDR3 coding sequence is TGTGCCAGCAGCCTAGGGCCCCGACAGGGGGATGGCTACACCTTC.

This CDR3 reads CASSASTGTGEPLHF. The CDR3 DNA sequence: TGTGCCAGCAGCGCTTCAACCGGGACAGGGGAGCCCCTCCACTTT. The chain has TRBV9 and TRBJ1-6, with 10 bases identical to TRBD1. CDR3 size: 15 residues. V shed 3 bases, J shed 13 bases, and the junction held 10 bases outside the gene matches. Germline V gives CDR1 SGDLS, CDR2 YYNGEE.

The V call is TRBV5-4, the J call TRBJ1-6; weak D call: TRBD1 (5 bases). V lost 3 bases to trimming and J lost 10 bases, with 20 bases between them. Germline-derived CDR1 and CDR2 are SGHNT and YYREEE (reference sequence). The CDR3 runs 16 residues. CDR3 coding DNA: TGTGCCAGCAGCTCTCGCGGCATTGGACAAAGATCACCCCTCCACTTT. Protein product: CASSSRGIGQRSPLHF.

This chain joins TRBV5-6 and TRBJ2-1; weak D call: TRBD1 (6 bases). V dropped 4 bases and J dropped 13 bases, with 15 bases sitting between them. From germline, CDR1 is SGHDT and CDR2 YYEEEE. The length of the CDR3 is 12 residues. The CDR3 region is CASSVTGNGQFF. Written as DNA, the CDR3 is TGTGCCAGCAGCGTAACAGGGAATGGCCAGTTCTTC. Full variable domain (rest looked up from reference TRBV5-6 and TRBJ2-1): DAGVTQSPTHLIKTRGQQVTLRCSPKSGHDTVSWYQQALGQGPQFIFQYYEEEERQRGNFPDRFSGHQFPNYSSELNVNALLLGDSALYLCASSVTGNGQFFGPGTRLTVL.

The CDR3 region has the DNA TGTGCCAGCAGCCAAGATAACAGGGGAACCTATGGCTACACCTTC. Its translation is CASSQDNRGTYGYTF. This chain joins TRBV3-1 (or the pseudogene TRBV3-2) and TRBJ1-2; 7 nucleotides line up with TRBD1. CDR1 is LGHDT and CDR2 is YNNKEL in the germline V gene (reference sequence). The V gene end was trimmed by 0 bases and the J gene end by 4 bases; junction bases not matched to a gene: 5. The CDR3 has 15 residues.

This chain uses TRBV5-4 with TRBJ2-7, with 7 nucleotides matching TRBD2. CDR3 length equals 13 residues. The germline V gene has CDR1 SGHNT and CDR2 YYREEE (reference sequence). Trimming removed 10 bases from V and 3 bases from J; junction bases left unmatched: 10. CDR3 coding DNA: TGTGCCGTAAGACAAGCGGGGAACTACGAGCAGTACTTC. Translation: CAVRQAGNYEQYF.